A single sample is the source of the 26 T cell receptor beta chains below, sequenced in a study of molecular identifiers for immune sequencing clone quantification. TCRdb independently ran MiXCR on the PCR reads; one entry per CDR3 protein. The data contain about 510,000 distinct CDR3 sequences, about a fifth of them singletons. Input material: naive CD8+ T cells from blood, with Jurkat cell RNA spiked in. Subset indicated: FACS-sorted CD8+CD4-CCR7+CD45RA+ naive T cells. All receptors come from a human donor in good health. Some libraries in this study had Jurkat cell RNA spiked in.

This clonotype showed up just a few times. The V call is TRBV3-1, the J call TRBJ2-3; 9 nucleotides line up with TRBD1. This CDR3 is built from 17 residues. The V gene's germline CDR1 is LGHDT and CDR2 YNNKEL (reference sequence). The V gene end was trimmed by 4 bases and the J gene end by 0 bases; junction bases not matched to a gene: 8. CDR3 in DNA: TGTGCCAGCAGCCCTTCGGACAGGGGAATTAGCACAGATACGCAGTATTTT. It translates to CASSPSDRGISTDTQYF.

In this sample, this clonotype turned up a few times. The CDR3 protein is CASSDEEGTDTQYF. As DNA, the CDR3 is TGTGCCAGCAGTGACGAGGAGGGGACAGATACGCAGTATTTT. The chain couples TRBV6-2 or TRBV6-3 to TRBJ2-3; tentative D call: TRBD2 (6 bases). The CDR3 runs to 14 residues. V was pared by 5 bases and J by 3 bases, with 12 bases between. CDR1 is MNHEY and CDR2 is SVGEGT in the germline V gene.

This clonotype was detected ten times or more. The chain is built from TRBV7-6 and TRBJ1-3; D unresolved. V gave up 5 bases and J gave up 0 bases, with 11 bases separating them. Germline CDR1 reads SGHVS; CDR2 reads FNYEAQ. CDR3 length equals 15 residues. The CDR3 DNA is TGTGCCAGCAGCCCCGACTTAGGCTCTGGAAACACCATATATTTT. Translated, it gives CASSPDLGSGNTIYF. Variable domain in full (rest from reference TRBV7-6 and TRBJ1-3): GAGVSQSPRYKVTKRGQDVALRCDPISGHVSLYWYRQALGQGPEFLTYFNYEAQQDKSGLPNDRFSAERPEGSISTLTIQRTEQRDSAMYRCASSPDLGSGNTIYFGEGSWLTVV.

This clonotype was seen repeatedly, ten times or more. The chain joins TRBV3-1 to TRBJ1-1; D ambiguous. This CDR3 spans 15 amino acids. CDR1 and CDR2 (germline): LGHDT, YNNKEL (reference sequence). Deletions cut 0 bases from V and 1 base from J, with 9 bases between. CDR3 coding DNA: TGTGCCAGCAGCCAAGATTATCTTTCGAACACTGAAGCTTTCTTT. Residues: CASSQDYLSNTEAFF.

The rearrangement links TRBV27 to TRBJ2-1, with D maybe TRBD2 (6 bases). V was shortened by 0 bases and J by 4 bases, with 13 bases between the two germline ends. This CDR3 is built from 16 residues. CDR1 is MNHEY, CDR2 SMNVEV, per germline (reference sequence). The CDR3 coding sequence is TGTGCCAGCAGTTTATCTTCGGGAGAAGTTTACAATGAGCAGTTCTTC. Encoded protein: CASSLSSGEVYNEQFF.

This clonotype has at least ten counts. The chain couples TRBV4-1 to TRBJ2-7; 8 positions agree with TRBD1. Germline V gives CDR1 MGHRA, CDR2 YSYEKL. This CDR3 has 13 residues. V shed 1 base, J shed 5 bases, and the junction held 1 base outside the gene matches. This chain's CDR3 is CASSQVDRDEQYF. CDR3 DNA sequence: TGCGCCAGCAGCCAAGTGGACAGGGACGAGCAGTACTTC.

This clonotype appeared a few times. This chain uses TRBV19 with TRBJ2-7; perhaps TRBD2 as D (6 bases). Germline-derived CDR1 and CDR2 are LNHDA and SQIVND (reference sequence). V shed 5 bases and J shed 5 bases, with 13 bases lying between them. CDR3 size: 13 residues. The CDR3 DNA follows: TGTGCCAGTAGTTTCTCGGGAGCTGACGAGCAGTACTTC. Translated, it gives CASSFSGADEQYF.

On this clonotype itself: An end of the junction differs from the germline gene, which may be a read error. The CDR3 DNA reads TGTGCCAGTAGTATCTCGAGCGGGAGGGGAACCGGGGAGCTGCTTTTT. Translating it yields CASSISSGRGTGELLF. J is TRBJ2-2 and V is TRBV19; 10 bases are shared with TRBD2. CDR3 size: 16 residues. The V gene's germline CDR1 is LNHDA and CDR2 SQIVND (reference sequence).

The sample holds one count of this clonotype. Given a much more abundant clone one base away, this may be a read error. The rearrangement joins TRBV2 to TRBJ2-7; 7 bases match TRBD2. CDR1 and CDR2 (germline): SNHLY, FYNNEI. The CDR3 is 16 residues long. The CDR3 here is CASGEKEGGGAYEQYF. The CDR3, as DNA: TGTGCCAGCGGTGAAAAAGAGGGCGGGGGAGCCTACGAGCAGTACTTC.

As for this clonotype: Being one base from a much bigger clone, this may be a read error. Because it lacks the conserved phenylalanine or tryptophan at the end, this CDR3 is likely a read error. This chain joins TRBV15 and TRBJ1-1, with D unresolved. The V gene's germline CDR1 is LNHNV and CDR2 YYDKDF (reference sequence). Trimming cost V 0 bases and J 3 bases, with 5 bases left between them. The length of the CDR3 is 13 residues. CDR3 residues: CATSREDDTEAFS. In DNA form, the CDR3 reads TGTGCCACCAGCAGAGAGGATGACACTGAAGCTTTCTCT.

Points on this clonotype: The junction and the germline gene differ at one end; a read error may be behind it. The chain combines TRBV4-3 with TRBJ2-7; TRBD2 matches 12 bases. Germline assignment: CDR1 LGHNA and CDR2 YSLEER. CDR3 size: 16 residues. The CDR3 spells CASGQGLAGSSYEQYF. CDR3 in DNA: TGCGCCAGCGGCCAAGGACTAGCGGGGAGCTCCTACGAGCAGTACTTC.

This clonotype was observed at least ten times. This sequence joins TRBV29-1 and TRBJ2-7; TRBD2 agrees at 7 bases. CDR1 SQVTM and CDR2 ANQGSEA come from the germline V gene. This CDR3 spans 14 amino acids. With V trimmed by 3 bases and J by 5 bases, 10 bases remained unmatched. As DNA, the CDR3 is TGCAGCGTTGAGGGAGGCGGGGGTTGGGACGAGCAGTACTTC. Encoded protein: CSVEGGGGWDEQYF.

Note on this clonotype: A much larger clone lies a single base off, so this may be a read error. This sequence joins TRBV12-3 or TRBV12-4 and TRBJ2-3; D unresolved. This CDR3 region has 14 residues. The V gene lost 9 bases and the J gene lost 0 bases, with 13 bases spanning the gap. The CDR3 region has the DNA TGTGCCAGAAGTCTGACGAGTAGCACAGATACGCAGTATTTT. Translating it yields CARSLTSSTDTQYF.

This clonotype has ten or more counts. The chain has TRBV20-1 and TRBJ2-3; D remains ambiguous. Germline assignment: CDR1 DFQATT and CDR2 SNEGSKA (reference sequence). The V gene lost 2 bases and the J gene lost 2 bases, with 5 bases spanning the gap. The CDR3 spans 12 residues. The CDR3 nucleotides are TGCAGTGCTAGAAAGTACACAGATACGCAGTATTTT. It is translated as CSARKYTDTQYF.

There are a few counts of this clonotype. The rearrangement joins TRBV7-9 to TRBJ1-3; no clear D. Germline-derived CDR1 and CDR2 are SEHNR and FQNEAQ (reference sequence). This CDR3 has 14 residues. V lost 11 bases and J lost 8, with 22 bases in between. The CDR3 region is CAVATDLSRYTIYF. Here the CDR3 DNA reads TGTGCCGTCGCTACCGACCTTAGTCGATACACCATATATTTT. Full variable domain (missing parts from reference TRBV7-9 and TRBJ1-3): DTGVSQNPRHKITKRGQNVTFRCDPISEHNRLYWYRQTLGQGPEFLTYFQNEAQLEKSRLLSDRFSAERPKGSFSTLEIQRTEQGDSAMYLCAVATDLSRYTIYFGEGSWLTVV.

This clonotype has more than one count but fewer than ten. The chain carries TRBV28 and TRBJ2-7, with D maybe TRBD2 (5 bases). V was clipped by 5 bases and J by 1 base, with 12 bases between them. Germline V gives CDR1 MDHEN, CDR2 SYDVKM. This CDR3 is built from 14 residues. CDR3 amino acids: CASSLEGISYEQYF. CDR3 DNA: TGTGCCAGCAGTCTCGAGGGCATTTCCTACGAGCAGTACTTC.

The CDR3 is CASSSVQGGETQYF. DNA of the CDR3: TGTGCCAGCAGCTCCGTACAGGGAGGGGAGACCCAGTACTTC. The chain is built from TRBV5-6 and TRBJ2-5, with D possibly matching TRBD2 (7 bases). The germline V and J ends were trimmed by 3 bases and 5 bases, with 14 bases remaining between them. Germline CDR1 reads SGHDT; CDR2 reads YYEEEE. The CDR3 is 14 amino acids.

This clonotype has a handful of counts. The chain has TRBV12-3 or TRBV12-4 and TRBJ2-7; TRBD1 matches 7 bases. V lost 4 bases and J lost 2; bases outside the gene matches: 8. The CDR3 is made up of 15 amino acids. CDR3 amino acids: CASSSDRVHPYEQYF. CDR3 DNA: TGTGCCAGCAGTTCCGACAGGGTCCATCCCTACGAGCAGTACTTC.

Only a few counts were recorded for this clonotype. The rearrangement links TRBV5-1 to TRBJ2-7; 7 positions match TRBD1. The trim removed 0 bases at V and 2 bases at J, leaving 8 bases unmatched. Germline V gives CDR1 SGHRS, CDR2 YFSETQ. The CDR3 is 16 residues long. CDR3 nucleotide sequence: TGCGCCAGCAGCTTGGGGACAGGTTTGAAAACCTACGAGCAGTACTTC. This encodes CASSLGTGLKTYEQYF.

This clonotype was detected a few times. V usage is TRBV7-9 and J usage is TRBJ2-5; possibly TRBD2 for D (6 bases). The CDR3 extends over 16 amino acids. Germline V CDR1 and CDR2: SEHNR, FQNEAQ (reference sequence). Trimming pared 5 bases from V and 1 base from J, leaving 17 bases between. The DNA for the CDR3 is TGTGCCAGCAGCCCCATGATTGCGGGAAGCCAAGAGACCCAGTACTTC. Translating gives CASSPMIAGSQETQYF.

CDR3 coding DNA: TGTGCCAGCAGCTCAGCTGGGGGCGAGGTCTATGGCTACACCTTC. Encoded protein: CASSSAGGEVYGYTF. The gene calls are TRBV7-9 and TRBJ1-2; D perhaps matches TRBD1 (6 bases). V was shortened by 4 bases and J by 4 bases, with 16 bases between the two germline ends. This CDR3 contains 15 residues. The germline V gene encodes CDR1 SEHNR and CDR2 FQNEAQ (reference sequence).

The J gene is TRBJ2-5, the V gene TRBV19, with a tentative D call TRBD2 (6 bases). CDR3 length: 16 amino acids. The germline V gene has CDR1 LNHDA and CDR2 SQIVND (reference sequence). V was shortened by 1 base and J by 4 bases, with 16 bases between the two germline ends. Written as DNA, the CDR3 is TGTGCCAGTAGTATAGGGGCCCGGCGGGGATCAGAGACCCAGTACTTC. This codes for CASSIGARRGSETQYF.

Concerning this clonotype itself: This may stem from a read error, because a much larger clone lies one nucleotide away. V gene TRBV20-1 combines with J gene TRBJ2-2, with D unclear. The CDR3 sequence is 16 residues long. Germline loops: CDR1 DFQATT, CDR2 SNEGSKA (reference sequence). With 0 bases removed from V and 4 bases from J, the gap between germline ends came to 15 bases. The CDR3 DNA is TGCAGTGCTAGAGATCGGGCGTCACCGGTCACCGGGGAGCTGTTTTTT. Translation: CSARDRASPVTGELFF.

The CDR3 nucleotides read TGTGCCAGCAGCTTAGTCATGCGGACTCCACAGGAGCAGTTCTTC. Its protein is CASSLVMRTPQEQFF. The chain employs TRBV7-6 and TRBJ2-1; possibly TRBD2 for D (5 bases). The ends were cut back, 1 base at V and 10 bases at J, with 17 bases in the middle. The CDR3 sequence is 15 residues long. Germline V gene data show CDR1 as SGHVS and CDR2 as FNYEAQ.

The CDR3 loop reads CASSLGMGLNTEAFF. The CDR3 DNA reads TGTGCCAGCAGCCTAGGGATGGGGCTGAACACTGAAGCTTTCTTT. The gene calls are TRBV7-3 and TRBJ1-1; TRBD1 is a possible D gene (5 bases). Germline CDR1 is SGHTA and CDR2 is FQGTGA. The germline V and J ends were trimmed by 5 bases and 0 bases, with 13 bases remaining between them. CDR3 length: 15 amino acids.

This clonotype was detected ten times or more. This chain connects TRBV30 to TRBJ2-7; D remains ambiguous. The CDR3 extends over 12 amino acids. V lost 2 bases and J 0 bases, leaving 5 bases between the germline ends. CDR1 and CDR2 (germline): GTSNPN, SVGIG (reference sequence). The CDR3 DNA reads TGTGCCTGGAGTAGCAACTCCTACGAGCAGTACTTC. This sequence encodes CAWSSNSYEQYF.